This T cell receptor (beta chain) was captured by sequencing in a study of long-term antiretroviral therapy in people with HIV. This CDR3 contains 17 residues. Germline-derived CDR1 and CDR2 are MGHDK and SYGVNS. J lost 8 bases, V lost 4 bases, and 16 bases had no gene match. Every donor contributed at least one pre-ART and at least two post-ART PBMC samples. Samples were assayed with immunoSEQ v3.0 at survey level. This table comes from immunoSEQ multiplex PCR, and its TCRdb copy is limited to in-frame clones, with some not included. The sample yields about 21,000 clones, around 90% seen once. The chain couples TRBV25-1 to TRBJ2-1; 8 positions match TRBD1. The source was unsorted PBMCs, collected 2.3 years after starting antiretroviral therapy. The sequence derives from a man aged 55-75 years with HIV. In DNA form, the CDR3 reads TGTGCCAGCAGTGCCTTTTCCGACAGGGGATATCAGGATGAGCAGTTCTTC. Translated: CASSAFSDRGYQDEQFF.